The TCR beta chain described here comes from a study of memory CD4+ T cells and cytomegalovirus serostatus. The CDR3 totals 14 residues. The V gene's germline CDR1 is SGHNT and CDR2 YYREEE (reference sequence). V lost 2 bases to trimming and J lost 5 bases; unmatched junction nucleotides: 6. The sort gate was single viable CD3+CD4+CD8-CD45RO+ cells for memory CD4+ T cells. Assay used: immunoSEQ multiplex PCR; TCRdb lists only in-frame clones, some missing. The table records over 65,000 clones, about 80% of them present only once. The chain carries TRBV5-4 and TRBJ1-2, with 7 nucleotides matching TRBD1. The receptor was isolated from an adult in good health and CMV-seropositive. What was sequenced was memory CD4+ T cells from blood. The CDR3 region has the DNA TGTGCCAGCAGCTTAGACAGGGCGAGGTATGGCTACACCTTC. Residues: CASSLDRARYGYTF.